These T cell receptor beta chains were read from a single sample in a study of blood T cell repertoires in COVID-19. Using immunoSEQ multiplex PCR, the repertoire was profiled, and TCRdb retains in-frame clones only, with some absent. This sample has approximately 200,000 clones; approximately 85% occur once, and the top ten carry under 9.5%. The sequenced sample was PBMCs or T cells enriched from blood (not recorded which). These receptors were collected from a woman aged 25 to 39 who had recovered from COVID-19. Each CDR3 is given with its conserved first and last residue. D genes are given only for firm matches. Part of the rows lack a size; the others show once, few, many or a class for expanded clones.

D gene: -
J gene: TRBJ2-7
clone size: once
V gene: TRBV11-2
CDR3 DNA: TGTGCCAGCAGCTTAGAAAGGGGTTGGAACTCCTACGAGCAGTACTTC
CDR3 protein: CASSLERGWNSYEQYF

D gene: TRBD2
J gene: TRBJ2-5
clone size: -
V gene: TRBV3-1/TRBV3-2
CDR3 DNA: TGTGCCAGCAGCCGATACGGACTAGCGGGATTAAGGCCGGAGACCCAGTACTTC
CDR3 protein: CASSRYGLAGLRPETQYF

D gene: -
J gene: TRBJ1-1
clone size: -
V gene: TRBV5-8
CDR3 DNA: TGTGCCAGCAGCGGAACGAAGCCTAATCAGGGCTCTTGGGACACTGAAGCTTTCTTT
CDR3 protein: CASSGTKPNQGSWDTEAFF

D gene: TRBD2
J gene: TRBJ2-1
clone size: -
V gene: TRBV28
CDR3 DNA: TGTGCCAGCCACGTCGGACTAGCGGGGCTCAATGAGCAGTTCTTC
CDR3 protein: CASHVGLAGLNEQFF

D gene: -
J gene: TRBJ1-2
clone size: few
V gene: TRBV5-1
CDR3 DNA: TGCGCCAGCAGCTTAACGAATCCCGGGGAAGGCTATGGCTACACCTTC
CDR3 protein: CASSLTNPGEGYGYTF

D gene: TRBD2
J gene: TRBJ2-3
clone size: -
V gene: TRBV5-1
CDR3 DNA: TGCGCCAGCAGCTTGAGAGCGGGAACCACAGATACGCAGTATTTT
CDR3 protein: CASSLRAGTTDTQYF

D gene: -
J gene: TRBJ1-2
clone size: -
V gene: TRBV3-1/TRBV3-2
CDR3 DNA: TGTGCCAGCGGCCCTCTGGGAGGCCGGTCTAACTATGGCTACACCTTC
CDR3 protein: CASGPLGGRSNYGYTF

D gene: -
J gene: TRBJ1-5
clone size: few
V gene: TRBV4-1
CDR3 DNA: TGCGCCAGCAGCCAAGATTTAGACAGTCTGGGGCCCCAGCATTTT
CDR3 protein: CASSQDLDSLGPQHF

D gene: -
J gene: TRBJ2-7
clone size: -
V gene: TRBV1
CDR3 DNA: TGCACCAGCAGCCACGTAGCGGGAGCTTACGAGCAGTACTTC
CDR3 protein: CTSSHVAGAYEQYF

D gene: -
J gene: TRBJ2-7
clone size: -
V gene: TRBV6-5
CDR3 DNA: TGTGCCAGCAGTTACGGTGGGCCCTACGAGCAGTACTTC
CDR3 protein: CASSYGGPYEQYF

D gene: -
J gene: TRBJ2-7
clone size: -
V gene: TRBV27
CDR3 DNA: TGTGCCAGCAGCAAACTAGGCAACGAGCAGTACTTC
CDR3 protein: CASSKLGNEQYF

D gene: -
J gene: TRBJ1-6
clone size: once
V gene: TRBV5-1
CDR3 DNA: TGCGCCAGCAGCTTGGCGGGTGGAGGGCGGCAGGCGGCTCCCCTCCACTTT
CDR3 protein: CASSLAGGGRQAAPLHF

D gene: -
J gene: TRBJ2-3
clone size: -
V gene: TRBV6-4
CDR3 DNA: TGTGCCAGCAGTGCCTATTTTCGGGGCACAGATACGCAGTATTTT
CDR3 protein: CASSAYFRGTDTQYF

D gene: -
J gene: TRBJ2-1
clone size: few
V gene: TRBV28
CDR3 DNA: TGTGCCAGCAGTTTAGGTGGCCGTGGCTCCTACAATGAGCAGTTCTTC
CDR3 protein: CASSLGGRGSYNEQFF

D gene: -
J gene: TRBJ2-2
clone size: -
V gene: TRBV2
CDR3 DNA: TGTGCCAGCAGTCCCAATACTCCGCTCACCGGGGAGCTGTTTTTT
CDR3 protein: CASSPNTPLTGELFF

D gene: -
J gene: TRBJ1-1
clone size: -
V gene: TRBV21-1
CDR3 DNA: TGTGCCAGCAGCAAACGGGGTTTGACGAGGAACACTGAAGCTTTCTTT
CDR3 protein: CASSKRGLTRNTEAFF

D gene: TRBD1
J gene: TRBJ2-2
clone size: -
V gene: TRBV19
CDR3 DNA: TGTGCCAGTAGTCCACAGGGGGCAGGAAACGGGGAGCTGTTTTTT
CDR3 protein: CASSPQGAGNGELFF